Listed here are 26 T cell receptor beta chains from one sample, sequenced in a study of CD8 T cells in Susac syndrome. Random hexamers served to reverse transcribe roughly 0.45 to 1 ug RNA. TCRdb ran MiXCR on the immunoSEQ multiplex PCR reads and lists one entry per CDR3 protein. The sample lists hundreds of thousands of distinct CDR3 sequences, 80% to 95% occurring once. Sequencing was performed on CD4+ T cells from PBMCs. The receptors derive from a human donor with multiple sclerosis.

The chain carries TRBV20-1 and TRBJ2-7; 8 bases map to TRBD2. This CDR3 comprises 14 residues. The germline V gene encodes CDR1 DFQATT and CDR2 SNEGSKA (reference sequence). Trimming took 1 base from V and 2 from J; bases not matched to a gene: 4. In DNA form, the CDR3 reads TGCAGTGCTAGAGCTCGGCGGGGGGCCTACGAGCAGTACTTC. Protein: CSARARRGAYEQYF.

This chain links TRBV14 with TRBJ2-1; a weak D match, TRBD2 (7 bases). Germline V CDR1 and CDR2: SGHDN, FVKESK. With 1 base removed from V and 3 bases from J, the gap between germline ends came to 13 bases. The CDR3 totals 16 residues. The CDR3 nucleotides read TGTGCCAGCAGCCAAGTCCGGGGGGCCCTCTACAATGAGCAGTTCTTC. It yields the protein CASSQVRGALYNEQFF.

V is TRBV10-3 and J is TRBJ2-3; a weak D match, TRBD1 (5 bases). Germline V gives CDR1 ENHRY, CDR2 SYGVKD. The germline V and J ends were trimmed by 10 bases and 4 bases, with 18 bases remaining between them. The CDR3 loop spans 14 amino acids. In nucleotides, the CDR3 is TGTGCCACCAGGCCAGGGTTCGAGGCAGATACGCAGTATTTT. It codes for CATRPGFEADTQYF.

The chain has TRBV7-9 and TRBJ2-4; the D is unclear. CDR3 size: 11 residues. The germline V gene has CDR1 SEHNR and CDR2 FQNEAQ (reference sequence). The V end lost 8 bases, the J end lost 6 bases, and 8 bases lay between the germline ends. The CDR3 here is CASGYSNIQYF. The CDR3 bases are TGTGCCAGCGGATACTCAAACATTCAGTACTTC.

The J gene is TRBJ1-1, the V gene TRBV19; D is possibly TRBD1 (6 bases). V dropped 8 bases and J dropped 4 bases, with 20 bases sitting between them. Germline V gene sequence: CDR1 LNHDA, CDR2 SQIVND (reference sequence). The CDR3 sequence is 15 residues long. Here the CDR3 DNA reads TGTGCCAGTCTCCTATCAACAGGGATCGCCACTGAAGCTTTCTTT. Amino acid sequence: CASLLSTGIATEAFF.

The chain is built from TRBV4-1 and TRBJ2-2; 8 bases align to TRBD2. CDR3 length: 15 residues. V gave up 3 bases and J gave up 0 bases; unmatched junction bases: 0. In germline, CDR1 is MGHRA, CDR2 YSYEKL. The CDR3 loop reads CASSQGLANTGELFF. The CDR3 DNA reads TGCGCCAGCAGCCAGGGACTAGCGAACACCGGGGAGCTGTTTTTT.

The DNA for the CDR3 is TGTGCCAGCACTCTAGCGGGAGGCCGGCCTAACAATGAGCAGTTCTTC. Translated: CASTLAGGRPNNEQFF. The genes are TRBV27 and TRBJ2-1, with TRBD2 matching over 11 bases. V shed 7 bases and J 5 bases; nucleotides not matched to a gene: 10. Germline V gives CDR1 MNHEY, CDR2 SMNVEV (reference sequence). There are 16 residues in the CDR3.

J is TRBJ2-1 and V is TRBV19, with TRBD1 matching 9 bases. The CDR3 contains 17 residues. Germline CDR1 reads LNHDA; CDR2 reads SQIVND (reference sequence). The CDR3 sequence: CVTQGARGGSSYNEQFF. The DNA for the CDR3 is TGTGTCACACAGGGGGCGCGGGGAGGGAGCTCCTACAATGAGCAGTTCTTC.

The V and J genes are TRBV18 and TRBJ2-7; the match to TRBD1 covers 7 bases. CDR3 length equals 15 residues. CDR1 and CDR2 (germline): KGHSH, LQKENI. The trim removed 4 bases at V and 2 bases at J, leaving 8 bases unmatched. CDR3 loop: CASSRPLTGTYEQYF. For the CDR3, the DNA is TGTGCCAGCTCACGACCCCTGACAGGGACCTACGAGCAGTACTTC.

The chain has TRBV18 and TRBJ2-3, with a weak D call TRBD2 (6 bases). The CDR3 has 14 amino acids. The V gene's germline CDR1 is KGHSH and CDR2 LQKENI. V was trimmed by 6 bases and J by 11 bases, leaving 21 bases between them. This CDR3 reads CASSPTRGRRRQYF. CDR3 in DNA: TGTGCCAGCTCCCCTACCCGGGGGAGACGGAGGCAGTATTTT.

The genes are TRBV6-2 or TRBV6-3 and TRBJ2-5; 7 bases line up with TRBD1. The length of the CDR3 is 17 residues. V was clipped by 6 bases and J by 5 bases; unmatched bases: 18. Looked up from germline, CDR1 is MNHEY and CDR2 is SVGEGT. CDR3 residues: CASRMAPGQPGSETQYF. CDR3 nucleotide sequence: TGTGCCAGCAGAATGGCCCCGGGACAGCCTGGGTCCGAGACCCAGTACTTC.

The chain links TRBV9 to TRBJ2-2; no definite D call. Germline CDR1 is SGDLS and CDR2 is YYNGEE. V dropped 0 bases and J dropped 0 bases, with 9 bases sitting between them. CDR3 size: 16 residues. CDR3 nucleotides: TGTGCCAGCAGCGTAGCTGGTTTCGCGAACACCGGGGAGCTGTTTTTT. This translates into CASSVAGFANTGELFF.

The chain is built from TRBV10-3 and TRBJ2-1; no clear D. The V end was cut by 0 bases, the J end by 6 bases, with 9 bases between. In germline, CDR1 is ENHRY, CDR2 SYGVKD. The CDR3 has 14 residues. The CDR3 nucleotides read TGTGCCATCAGTGAGTCGAAAGATTCCAATGAGCAGTTCTTC. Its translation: CAISESKDSNEQFF.

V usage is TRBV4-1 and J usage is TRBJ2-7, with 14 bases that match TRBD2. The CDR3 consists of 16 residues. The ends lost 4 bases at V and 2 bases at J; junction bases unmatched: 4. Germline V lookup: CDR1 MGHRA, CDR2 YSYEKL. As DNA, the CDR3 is TGCGCCAGCAGCCGGACTAGCGGGGGGACCACCTACGAGCAGTACTTC. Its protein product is CASSRTSGGTTYEQYF.

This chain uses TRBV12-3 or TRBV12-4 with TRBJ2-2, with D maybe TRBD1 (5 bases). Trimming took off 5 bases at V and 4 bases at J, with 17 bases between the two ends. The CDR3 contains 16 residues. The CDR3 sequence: CASSAGPNRSTGELFF. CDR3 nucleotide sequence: TGTGCCAGCAGTGCTGGCCCCAACAGGAGCACCGGGGAGCTGTTTTTT.

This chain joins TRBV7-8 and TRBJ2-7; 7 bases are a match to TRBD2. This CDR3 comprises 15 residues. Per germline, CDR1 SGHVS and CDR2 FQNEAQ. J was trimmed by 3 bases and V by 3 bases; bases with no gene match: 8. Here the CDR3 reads CASSLDGGRGYEQYV. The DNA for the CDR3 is TGTGCCAGCAGCTTGGATGGCGGGAGAGGCTACGAGCAGTACGTC.

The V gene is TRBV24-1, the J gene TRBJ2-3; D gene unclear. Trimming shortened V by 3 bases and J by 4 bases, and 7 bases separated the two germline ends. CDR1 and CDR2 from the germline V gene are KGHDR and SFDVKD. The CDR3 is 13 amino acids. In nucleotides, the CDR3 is TGTGCCACCAGTGATCCGCCGGCAGATACGCAGTATTTT. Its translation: CATSDPPADTQYF.

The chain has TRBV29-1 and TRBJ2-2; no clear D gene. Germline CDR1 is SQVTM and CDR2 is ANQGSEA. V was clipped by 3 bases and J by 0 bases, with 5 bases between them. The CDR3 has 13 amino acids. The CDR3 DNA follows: TGCAGCGTTGACAGAGCGAACACCGGGGAGCTGTTTTTT. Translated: CSVDRANTGELFF.

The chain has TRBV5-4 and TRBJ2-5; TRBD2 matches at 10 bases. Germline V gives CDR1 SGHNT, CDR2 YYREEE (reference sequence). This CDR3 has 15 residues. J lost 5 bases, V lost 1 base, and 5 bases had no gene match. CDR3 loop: CASSLTSGVSETQYF. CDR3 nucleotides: TGTGCCAGCAGCTTGACTAGCGGGGTCTCGGAGACCCAGTACTTC.

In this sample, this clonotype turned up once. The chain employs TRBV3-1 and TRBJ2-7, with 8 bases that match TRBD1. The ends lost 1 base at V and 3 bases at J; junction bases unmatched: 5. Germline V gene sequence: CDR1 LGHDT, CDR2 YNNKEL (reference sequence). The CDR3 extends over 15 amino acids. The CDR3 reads CASSQGTGSYYEQYV. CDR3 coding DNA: TGTGCCAGCAGCCAAGGGACAGGGAGCTACTACGAGCAGTACGTC.

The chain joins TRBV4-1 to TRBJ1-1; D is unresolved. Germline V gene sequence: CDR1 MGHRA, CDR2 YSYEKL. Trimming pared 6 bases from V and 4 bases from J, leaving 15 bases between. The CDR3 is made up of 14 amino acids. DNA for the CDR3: TGCGCCAGCAGAGGGTCTTTAAAAGGCACTGAAGCTTTCTTT. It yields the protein CASRGSLKGTEAFF.

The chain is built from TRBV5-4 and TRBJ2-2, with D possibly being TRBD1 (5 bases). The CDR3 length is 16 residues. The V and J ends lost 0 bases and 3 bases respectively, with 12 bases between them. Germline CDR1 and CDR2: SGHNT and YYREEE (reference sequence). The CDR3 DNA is TGTGCCAGCAGCTTGGGGGGCAGGCAAGACACCGGGGAGCTGTTTTTT. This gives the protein CASSLGGRQDTGELFF.

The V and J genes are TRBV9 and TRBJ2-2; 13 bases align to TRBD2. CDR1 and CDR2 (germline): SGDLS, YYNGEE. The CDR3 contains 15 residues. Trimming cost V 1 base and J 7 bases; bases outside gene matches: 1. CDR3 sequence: CASSVTSGRGGELFF. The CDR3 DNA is TGTGCCAGCAGCGTAACTAGCGGGAGGGGCGGGGAGCTGTTTTTT.

The CDR3 protein is CATSSPIAGFSYNEQFF. The CDR3 DNA sequence: TGTGCCACCAGCAGCCCCATAGCGGGGTTCTCCTACAATGAGCAGTTCTTC. The chain carries TRBV15 and TRBJ2-1; TRBD2 agrees at 8 bases. The CDR3 extends over 17 amino acids. The germline gives CDR1 LNHNV, CDR2 YYDKDF (reference sequence). V shed 3 bases, J shed 0 bases, and the junction held 7 bases outside the gene matches.

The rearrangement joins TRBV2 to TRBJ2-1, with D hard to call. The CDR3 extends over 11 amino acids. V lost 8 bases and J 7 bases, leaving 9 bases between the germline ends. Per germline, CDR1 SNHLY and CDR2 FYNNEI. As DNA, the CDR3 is TGTGCCAGCGCCAACACAAATGAGCAGTTCTTC. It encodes CASANTNEQFF. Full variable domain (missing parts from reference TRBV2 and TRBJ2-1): EPEVTQTPSHQVTQMGQEVILRCVPISNHLYFYWYRQILGQKVEFLVSFYNNEISEKSEIFDDQFSVERPDGSNFTLKIRSTKLEDSAMYFCASANTNEQFFGPGTRLTVL.

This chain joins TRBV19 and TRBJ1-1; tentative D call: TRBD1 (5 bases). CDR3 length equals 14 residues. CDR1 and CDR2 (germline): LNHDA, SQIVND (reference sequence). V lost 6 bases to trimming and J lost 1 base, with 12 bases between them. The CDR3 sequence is CASRYQGSNTEAFF. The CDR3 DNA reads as TGTGCCAGTAGGTATCAGGGATCGAACACTGAAGCTTTCTTT.